These 10 T cell receptor beta chains came from one sample sequenced in a study of control samples from healthy donors and cancer patients. Some clones are missing from TCRdb's copy, which holds only in-frame ones; the method was immunoSEQ multiplex PCR. The sample yields roughly 170,000 clones, approximately 86% seen once. Source material: blood. These receptors were collected from a woman in her 30s in good health.

CDR3 bases: TGTGCAAGCGGCAGGGAGACTAATGAAAAACTGTTTTTT. Its protein is CASGRETNEKLFF. This chain uses TRBV2 with TRBJ1-4; TRBD1 is a possible D gene (5 bases). The CDR3 totals 13 residues. Per the germline V gene, CDR1 is SNHLY and CDR2 is FYNNEI.

This rearrangement joins TRBV3-1 (or the pseudogene TRBV3-2) to TRBJ2-1; D may be TRBD1 or TRBD2 (6 bases each). Deletions cut 8 bases from V and 14 bases from J, with 19 bases between. CDR1 and CDR2 (germline): LGHDT, YNNKEL (reference sequence). This CDR3 is built from 12 residues. Written as DNA, the CDR3 is TGTGCCAGCGAGGGGGGAGGCCCCTTGAAGTTCTTC. Its protein product is CASEGGGPLKFF.

V is TRBV6-4 and J is TRBJ1-6; D may be TRBD1 (6 bases). V was pared by 2 bases and J by 8 bases, with 10 bases between. The germline CDR1 and CDR2 sequences are MRHNA and SNTAGT. CDR3 size: 14 residues. In DNA form, the CDR3 reads TGTGCCAGCAGTGACAGGGGGGTCGATTCACCCCTCCACTTT. Translated: CASSDRGVDSPLHF.

This chain joins TRBV19 and TRBJ1-5; perhaps TRBD1 as D (5 bases). Deletions cut 1 base from V and 5 bases from J, with 12 bases between. The CDR3 covers 15 residues. The germline V gene has CDR1 LNHDA and CDR2 SQIVND (reference sequence). DNA for the CDR3: TGTGCCAGTAGTATAGTGATGGGGGGGGATCAGCCCCAGCATTTT. Residues: CASSIVMGGDQPQHF.

This clone was seen once. The V call is TRBV7-2, the J call TRBJ1-2; weak D call: TRBD1 (5 bases). CDR3 size: 14 residues. The V gene's germline CDR1 is SGHTA and CDR2 FQGNSA. Trimming took 0 bases from V and 2 from J, leaving 7 bases between them. The CDR3 loop is CASSLAGGNYGYTF. In nucleotides, the CDR3 is TGTGCCAGCAGCTTAGCGGGGGGGAACTATGGCTACACCTTC.

This sequence joins TRBV6-5 and TRBJ2-7, with 7 bases aligning to TRBD1. The germline gives CDR1 MNHEY, CDR2 SVGAGI. The ends lost 6 bases at V and 3 bases at J; junction bases unmatched: 5. CDR3 length: 13 amino acids. CDR3 protein: CASSHRDSYEQYV. CDR3 bases: TGTGCCAGCAGCCATCGGGACAGCTACGAGCAGTACGTC.

The gene calls are TRBV1 and TRBJ2-5; the D call in the table, TRBD2, was not verified against the DNA. TRBV1 is a pseudogene segment. CDR3 length equals 21 residues. CDR3 sequence: CTSSRPARGTSGRCASDEKYF. CDR3 coding DNA: TGCACCAGCAGCCGGCCCGCCCGCGGGACTAGCGGGAGATGCGCGTCCGACGAGAAGTACTTC.

The chain joins TRBV4-2 to TRBJ1-5, with D hard to call. This CDR3 has 14 amino acids. Trimming pared 0 bases from V and 5 bases from J, leaving 8 bases between. In germline, CDR1 is LGHNA, CDR2 YNFKEQ. The CDR3 coding sequence is TGTGCCAGCAGCCAAGATGGAAGTGATCAGCCCCAGCATTTT. It encodes CASSQDGSDQPQHF.

The CDR3, as DNA: TGTGCCAGCAGCGTAGGGGCGGGCAATCAGCCCCAGCATTTT. Translated, it gives CASSVGAGNQPQHF. V and J are TRBV9 and TRBJ1-5; D unclear. Germline V gene sequence: CDR1 SGDLS, CDR2 YYNGEE. V lost 0 bases to trimming and J lost 2 bases, with 6 bases between them. CDR3 length equals 14 residues.

This clone was seen a handful of times. The genes are TRBV9 and TRBJ2-3, with 15 bases matching TRBD2. The CDR3 is 17 amino acids. The ends lost 4 bases at V and 5 bases at J; junction bases unmatched: 8. The germline V gene encodes CDR1 SGDLS and CDR2 YYNGEE. CDR3 bases: TGTGCCAGCAGCCCTTGGACTAGCGGGAGGGCCAAAGATACGCAGTATTTT. Translation: CASSPWTSGRAKDTQYF.